The sequence of this T cell receptor beta chain was determined in a study of cytomegalovirus exposure and HLA in healthy donors. Study observations and caveats: Altogether, 150 to 200 TCR beta chains were recorded as cytomegalovirus-associated.

CDR3 size: 16 residues. Germline loops: CDR1 SEHNR, CDR2 FQNEAQ (reference sequence). The J segment lost 2 bases and the V segment lost 5 bases, leaving 9 bases of the junction unmatched. The primer mix had 60 Vbeta and 13 Jbeta primers. The protocol was immunoSEQ multiplex PCR, while the TCRdb copy is restricted to in-frame clones and leaves out a portion. Found here are some 150,000 clones, around 68% of them singletons; the top ten hold roughly 2.9%. Comments on this clone: Its antigen is unknown.

Sequencing input: PBMCs. The genes are TRBV7-9 and TRBJ2-3, with 8 bases that match TRBD1. The TCR originated in a man aged 35 to 55 in good health and CMV-seronegative. CDR3 coding DNA: TGTGCCAGCAGCCTAGGACAGGGCCCCCTCACAGATACGCAGTATTTT. Encoded protein: CASSLGQGPLTDTQYF. The full variable domain, its missing parts supplied by reference TRBV7-9 and TRBJ2-3, is DTGVSQNPRHKITKRGQNVTFRCDPISEHNRLYWYRQTLGQGPEFLTYFQNEAQLEKSRLLSDRFSAERPKGSFSTLEIQRTEQGDSAMYLCASSLGQGPLTDTQYFGPGTRLTVL.